The T cell receptor beta chain under discussion was sequenced for a study of blood T cells in healthy people across ages. Then a second PCR, running roughly 6 to 11 cycles, was carried out with a sample-barcoded 5' primer and a J-beta primer mix. TCRdb ran MiXCR on the 5' RACE reads and lists one entry per CDR3 protein. Of more than 900,000 distinct CDR3 sequences listed, around 27% are singletons. RNA extraction gave at least 5.5 micrograms of total RNA per sample. The sample was also linked to a second study, of T cells of mothers and their children. This second report adds: Researchers put all of the extracted RNA into cDNA synthesis, using around 1.4 ug per 15 ul.

The sample consisted of blood. This receptor was obtained from a girl aged 2 to 9 in good health.

CDR3 protein: CASSLGTGLGTDTQYF. The CDR3 coding sequence is TGTGCCAGCAGCCTCGGAACAGGGCTGGGGACAGATACGCAGTATTTT. The chain recombines TRBV6-5 with TRBJ2-3, with D tentatively TRBD1 (6 bases). The V gene's germline CDR1 is MNHEY and CDR2 SVGAGI. The CDR3 totals 16 residues. Trimming took 6 bases from V and 3 from J, leaving 19 bases between them.